Listed here are 27 T cell receptor beta chains from one sample, sequenced in a study of blood T cell repertoires in COVID-19. Clones were sequenced by immunoSEQ multiplex PCR, and TCRdb holds only the in-frame ones, with some missing. The sample records tens of thousands of clones, more than 75% being singletons. The sequenced sample was peripheral blood. All receptors come from a human donor in a cohort sampled during active COVID-19.

The chain joins TRBV19 to TRBJ1-1; D is uncertain. There are 14 residues in the CDR3. The V and J ends lost 7 bases and 5 bases respectively, with 17 bases between them. The V gene's germline CDR1 is LNHDA and CDR2 SQIVND (reference sequence). The CDR3 DNA sequence: TGTGCCAGTACAATGGGCCAAGGTGGGACTGAAGCTTTCTTT. Translated, it gives CASTMGQGGTEAFF.

The J gene is TRBJ2-7, the V gene TRBV30, with D maybe TRBD2 (6 bases). The CDR3 is made up of 15 amino acids. V was clipped by 0 bases and J by 7 bases, with 19 bases between them. Per the germline V gene, CDR1 is GTSNPN and CDR2 is SVGIG (reference sequence). The CDR3 protein is CAWSVSAGGTREQYF. In nucleotides, the CDR3 is TGTGCCTGGAGTGTATCGGCTGGGGGGACGAGGGAGCAGTACTTC.

The V and J genes are TRBV7-2 and TRBJ2-7; D possibly corresponds to TRBD2 (5 bases). V lost 1 base to trimming and J lost 7 bases, with 14 bases between them. This CDR3 spans 14 amino acids. The germline gives CDR1 SGHTA, CDR2 FQGNSA. CDR3 nucleotide sequence: TGTGCCAGCAGCTTAGTCGGACTCCCAGGTGAGCAGTACTTC. Its translation: CASSLVGLPGEQYF.

Only one count was recorded for this clone. This chain links TRBV9 with TRBJ2-7; 13 bases align to TRBD2. The germline gives CDR1 SGDLS, CDR2 YYNGEE. The CDR3 runs to 15 residues. V dropped 3 bases and J dropped 6; count of bases not matched to a gene: 6. CDR3 DNA: TGTGCCAGCAGCGCCGGACTAGCGGGAGCGGTCGAGCAGTACTTC. This encodes CASSAGLAGAVEQYF.

This chain joins TRBV7-7 and TRBJ2-1; TRBD1 matches at 11 bases. The CDR3 is made up of 15 amino acids. The germline V gene has CDR1 SSHAT and CDR2 FNYEAQ (reference sequence). With V trimmed by 6 bases and J by 8 bases, 9 bases remained unmatched. The CDR3 here is CASSQGTGGVDEQFF. DNA for the CDR3: TGTGCCAGCAGTCAAGGGACAGGGGGGGTCGATGAGCAGTTCTTC. The full variable domain, with the rest looked up from reference TRBV7-7 and TRBJ2-1, is GAGVSQSPRYKVTKRGQDVTLRCDPISSHATLYWYQQALGQGPEFLTYFNYEAQPDKSGLPSDRFSAERPEGSISTLTIQRTEQRDSAMYRCASSQGTGGVDEQFFGPGTRLTVL.

This chain joins TRBV19 and TRBJ1-6, with no clear D. Trimming cost V 7 bases and J 0 bases, with 7 bases left between them. The germline CDR1 and CDR2 sequences are LNHDA and SQIVND (reference sequence). The CDR3 has 14 residues. The CDR3 protein is CASIGRSYNSPLHF. The CDR3 bases are TGTGCCAGTATTGGGCGCTCCTATAATTCACCCCTCCACTTT.

The chain carries TRBV27 and TRBJ2-7, with D hard to call. Germline V gene lookup returns CDR1 MNHEY and CDR2 SMNVEV (reference sequence). V lost 3 bases and J 2 bases, leaving 11 bases between the germline ends. The CDR3 has 14 residues. The CDR3 DNA reads as TGTGCCAGCAGTTTTGGCCTCTCTGCCTACGAGCAGTACTTC. Translating gives CASSFGLSAYEQYF.

This sequence joins TRBV19 and TRBJ2-1; TRBD2 matches at 7 bases. CDR3 size: 14 residues. Germline CDR1 and CDR2: LNHDA and SQIVND (reference sequence). V lost 6 bases to trimming and J lost 4 bases; unmatched junction nucleotides: 6. The CDR3 bases are TGTGCCAGTAGAAGAGGAGCGGGGTACAATGAGCAGTTCTTC. Protein product: CASRRGAGYNEQFF.

The chain is built from TRBV5-1 and TRBJ2-7, with D perhaps TRBD1 (6 bases). The germline V gene encodes CDR1 SGHRS and CDR2 YFSETQ. CDR3 length: 14 residues. Trimming took off 0 bases at V and 3 bases at J, with 10 bases between the two ends. The CDR3 DNA follows: TGCGCCAGCAGCTTGGCGGCAGGGGACTACGAGCAGTACTTC. This codes for CASSLAAGDYEQYF. Drawing the rest from reference TRBV5-1 and TRBJ2-7, the complete variable domain is KAGVTQTPRYLIKTRGQQVTLSCSPISGHRSVSWYQQTPGQGLQFLFEYFSETQRNKGNFPGRFSGRQFSNSRSEMNVSTLELGDSALYLCASSLAAGDYEQYFGPGTRLTVT.

The chain employs TRBV6-5 and TRBJ1-4; tentative D call: TRBD1 (6 bases). V was clipped by 6 bases and J by 12 bases, with 17 bases between them. The CDR3 runs 13 residues. CDR1 is MNHEY and CDR2 is SVGAGI in the germline V gene. The CDR3 DNA is TGTGCCAGCAGGGACAGCCCCATGGAGGAACTGTTTTTT. Its translation is CASRDSPMEELFF.

The V and J genes are TRBV7-2 and TRBJ1-6; D possibly corresponds to TRBD1 (6 bases). Germline V gene sequence: CDR1 SGHTA, CDR2 FQGNSA. The V end was cut by 6 bases, the J end by 10 bases, with 10 bases between. The CDR3 loop spans 12 amino acids. CDR3 in DNA: TGTGCCAGCAGGGGGACAAGCTCACCCCTCCACTTT. Translation gives CASRGTSSPLHF.

This sequence joins TRBV19 and TRBJ2-7, with TRBD1 as a possible D gene (5 bases). Trimming took off 4 bases at V and 3 bases at J, with 13 bases between the two ends. The CDR3 consists of 14 residues. The germline V gene encodes CDR1 LNHDA and CDR2 SQIVND (reference sequence). The CDR3: CASSNQGGDYEQYF. CDR3 bases: TGTGCCAGTAGTAACCAGGGTGGGGACTACGAGCAGTACTTC.

This rearrangement joins TRBV29-1 to TRBJ2-7; TRBD2 matches at 11 bases. Germline assignment: CDR1 SQVTM and CDR2 ANQGSEA. J gave up 3 bases and V 2 bases, and 0 bases lay outside the gene matches. CDR3 length equals 13 residues. The CDR3 reads CSVELAGGYEQYF. For the CDR3, the DNA is TGCAGCGTTGAACTAGCGGGAGGCTACGAGCAGTACTTC.

The V and J genes are TRBV2 and TRBJ1-2; D might be TRBD1 (6 bases). Trimming removed 0 bases at V and 0 bases at J, with 11 bases between. Germline values: CDR1 SNHLY, CDR2 FYNNEI. The CDR3 runs to 16 residues. CDR3 loop: CASSEALRGTNYGYTF. Here the CDR3 DNA reads TGTGCCAGCAGTGAAGCGCTCAGGGGCACTAACTATGGCTACACCTTC.

This clone was observed a handful of times. The chain is built from TRBV25-1 and TRBJ1-1, with 8 bases fitting TRBD1. CDR3 length: 15 amino acids. J was trimmed by 0 bases and V by 6 bases; bases with no gene match: 6. The germline V gene has CDR1 MGHDK and CDR2 SYGVNS. CDR3 in DNA: TGTGCCAGCAGCGACAGGGGTCGTCTGAACACTGAAGCTTTCTTT. Translated, it gives CASSDRGRLNTEAFF.

This chain uses TRBV7-9 with TRBJ2-1, with TRBD1 matching 8 bases. Germline loops: CDR1 SEHNR, CDR2 FQNEAQ (reference sequence). Trimming at V came to 1 base and at J to 5 bases, leaving 7 bases not matched to a gene. The CDR3 spans 16 residues. Here the CDR3 DNA reads TGTGCCAGCAGCTTAGTGGACAGGGCGAGACACAATGAGCAGTTCTTC. Its translation is CASSLVDRARHNEQFF.

This chain uses TRBV6-5 with TRBJ2-7, with D possibly matching TRBD1 (6 bases). The CDR3 has 14 amino acids. V lost 6 bases, J lost 1 base, and 13 bases lay in between. CDR1 is MNHEY, CDR2 SVGAGI, per germline. The CDR3 is CASSDRSSSYEQYF. The CDR3 nucleotides read TGTGCCAGCAGCGACAGGTCCTCTTCCTACGAGCAGTACTTC.

This chain joins TRBV7-9 and TRBJ2-1; 8 bases are shared with TRBD2. CDR1 is SEHNR, CDR2 FQNEAQ, per germline (reference sequence). The J segment lost 12 bases and the V segment lost 0 bases, leaving 22 bases of the junction unmatched. The CDR3 sequence is 19 residues long. The CDR3 reads CASSLARGSGILPSARQFF. The CDR3, as DNA: TGTGCCAGCAGCTTAGCGAGAGGTAGCGGGATCCTACCCTCAGCTAGGCAGTTCTTC. Looking up the rest from reference TRBV7-9 and TRBJ2-1 gives the full variable domain: DTGVSQNPRHKITKRGQNVTFRCDPISEHNRLYWYRQTLGQGPEFLTYFQNEAQLEKSRLLSDRFSAERPKGSFSTLEIQRTEQGDSAMYLCASSLARGSGILPSARQFFGPGTRLTVL.

The chain recombines TRBV15 with TRBJ1-1; TRBD1 matches 10 bases. V shed 4 bases, J shed 5 bases, and the junction held 7 bases outside the gene matches. The CDR3 length is 15 residues. Germline V gene lookup returns CDR1 LNHNV and CDR2 YYDKDF (reference sequence). The CDR3 DNA is TGTGCCACCAGCACTGGACAGGGGGAGGATACTGAAGCTTTCTTT. This codes for CATSTGQGEDTEAFF.

The chain uses TRBV12-3 or TRBV12-4 and TRBJ1-2; no clear D gene. V lost 1 base and J lost 2, with 5 bases in between. This CDR3 has 13 amino acids. The CDR3 bases are TGTGCCAGCAGTTTAGTCGCGAACTATGGCTACACCTTC. Translating it yields CASSLVANYGYTF.

The V call is TRBV30, the J call TRBJ1-2; D is possibly TRBD1 (6 bases). The CDR3 totals 12 residues. Between the trimmed V and J ends, which lost 0 bases and 7 bases, there was a span of 9 bases. CDR1 and CDR2 (germline): GTSNPN, SVGIG (reference sequence). CDR3 in amino acids: CAWSVQGFGYTF. The CDR3 DNA follows: TGTGCCTGGAGTGTACAGGGCTTTGGCTACACCTTC.

This clone was seen many times. V gene TRBV2 combines with J gene TRBJ2-7, with 8 bases aligning to TRBD1. Trimming at V came to 6 bases and at J to 1 base, leaving 5 bases not matched to a gene. This CDR3 region has 14 residues. The V gene's germline CDR1 is SNHLY and CDR2 FYNNEI. CDR3 loop: CASRADRASYEQYF. CDR3 nucleotide sequence: TGTGCCAGCAGGGCGGACAGGGCATCCTACGAGCAGTACTTC.

In nucleotides, the CDR3 is TGTGCCAGCAGTGAAGCGTGGCAGGGGGACCCCTACGAGCAGTACTTC. Translation gives CASSEAWQGDPYEQYF. The chain recombines TRBV6-1 with TRBJ2-7, with TRBD1 matching over 7 bases. The J segment lost 2 bases and the V segment lost 0 bases, leaving 7 bases of the junction unmatched. This CDR3 spans 16 amino acids. The germline V gene has CDR1 MNHNS and CDR2 SASEGT.

This rearrangement joins TRBV28 to TRBJ1-6; tentatively, D is TRBD1 (6 bases). Trimming took off 8 bases at V and 4 bases at J, with 12 bases between the two ends. This CDR3 region has 14 residues. The germline V gene encodes CDR1 MDHEN and CDR2 SYDVKM. The CDR3 DNA is TGTGCCAGCCGACCGGGACATTATAATTCACCCCTCCACTTT. It encodes CASRPGHYNSPLHF.

This clone was counted a few times. V is TRBV4-3 and J is TRBJ2-1; 10 bases line up with TRBD2. Trimming removed 1 base from V and 8 bases from J; junction bases left unmatched: 8. This CDR3 has 16 residues. Per germline, CDR1 LGHNA and CDR2 YSLEER. The chain's CDR3 is CASSQASSGSFYEQFF. As DNA, the CDR3 is TGCGCCAGCAGCCAAGCGTCTAGCGGGAGCTTTTATGAGCAGTTCTTC.

This chain connects TRBV12-3 or TRBV12-4 to TRBJ1-5; D call uncertain. The CDR3 is 13 amino acids. V lost 3 bases to trimming and J lost 3 bases, with 6 bases between them. This CDR3 reads CASSLGTNQPQHF. As DNA, the CDR3 is TGTGCCAGCAGTTTGGGCACCAATCAGCCCCAGCATTTT.

The CDR3 nucleotides are TGTGCCAGCAGCTCCCACCCGGGGACAAACTATGGCTACACCTTC. Translated: CASSSHPGTNYGYTF. This chain joins TRBV11-2 and TRBJ1-2, with a weak D call TRBD1 (6 bases). CDR1 is SGHAT, CDR2 FQNNGV, per germline. Trimming removed 4 bases at V and 2 bases at J, with 14 bases between. This CDR3 is built from 15 residues.